This entry lists 17 T cell receptor beta chains sequenced from one sample in a study of T-cell reconstitution after alpha-beta-depleted transplantation in children. Molecular barcoding with unique molecular identifiers was used for the TCRbeta library. TCRdb re-called the PCR reads with MiXCR, one entry per CDR3 protein. The table lists just over 950,000 distinct CDR3 sequences, 25% to 35% of them singletons. Material: PBMCs, mostly from graft donor cells, obtained 360 days after TCRalphabeta/CD19-depleted stem cell transplant. These receptor sequences come from a boy under two years old who had a stem cell transplant for SCID, so the T cells may come from the graft donor.

This chain joins TRBV3-1 and TRBJ2-7; perhaps D is TRBD1 or TRBD2 (5 bases each). Trimming pared 7 bases from V and 2 bases from J, leaving 15 bases between. Germline assignment: CDR1 LGHDT and CDR2 YNNKEL (reference sequence). The CDR3 length is 14 residues. The CDR3 DNA reads TGTGCCAGCACCAAGGGGACGGGTCCCTACGAGCAGTACTTC. As protein: CASTKGTGPYEQYF.

There are a few counts of this clonotype. The V and J genes are TRBV7-9 and TRBJ1-6; D is undetermined. The CDR3 runs to 15 residues. V gave up 5 bases and J gave up 6 bases, with 14 bases separating them. Germline V gene sequence: CDR1 SEHNR, CDR2 FQNEAQ (reference sequence). The CDR3 sequence is CASSPGPHGNSPLHF. DNA of the CDR3: TGTGCCAGCAGCCCCGGGCCCCACGGTAATTCACCCCTCCACTTT.

This clonotype was seen more than once but under ten times. The chain has TRBV20-1 and TRBJ2-5; D is undetermined. Per the germline V gene, CDR1 is DFQATT and CDR2 is SNEGSKA (reference sequence). There are 13 residues in the CDR3. V was trimmed by 1 base and J by 4 bases, leaving 10 bases between them. CDR3 nucleotides: TGCAGTGCTAGAGCGGTGGCGAGAGAGACCCAGTACTTC. The encoded protein is CSARAVARETQYF.

This clonotype was detected only a few times. This chain links TRBV4-1 with TRBJ2-7; the D is unclear. V was pared by 0 bases and J by 4 bases, with 10 bases between. The CDR3 contains 14 residues. Germline CDR1 is MGHRA and CDR2 is YSYEKL. The CDR3, as DNA: TGCGCCAGCAGCCAAGATAATAGGGTATACGAGCAGTACTTC. This sequence encodes CASSQDNRVYEQYF.

This sequence joins TRBV7-2 and TRBJ2-3, with D possibly being TRBD1 (6 bases). V was trimmed by 0 bases and J by 6 bases, leaving 16 bases between them. Germline assignment: CDR1 SGHTA and CDR2 FQGNSA. The CDR3 totals 16 residues. CDR3 sequence reads: CASSLAGTWVWDTQYF. CDR3 nucleotides: TGTGCCAGCAGCTTAGCGGGGACATGGGTATGGGATACGCAGTATTTT.

This clonotype was counted only a few times. The rearrangement links TRBV4-2 to TRBJ2-4; possible D gene TRBD2, 5 bases. The CDR3 has 16 amino acids. Germline V CDR1 and CDR2: LGHNA, YNFKEQ. V lost 0 bases and J 0 bases, leaving 9 bases between the germline ends. CDR3 sequence reads: CASSQEAGLAKNIQYF. The DNA for the CDR3 is TGTGCCAGCAGCCAAGAGGCGGGTCTAGCCAAAAACATTCAGTACTTC.

The chain employs TRBV30 and TRBJ1-1, with D uncertain. CDR3 length equals 15 residues. Trimming took 1 base from V and 4 from J, leaving 16 bases between them. Germline loops: CDR1 GTSNPN, CDR2 SVGIG (reference sequence). CDR3 amino acids: CAWSASRLWGTEAFF. The CDR3 region has the DNA TGTGCCTGGAGTGCCTCCCGGTTATGGGGCACTGAAGCTTTCTTT. The complete variable domain, with remaining parts taken from reference TRBV30 and TRBJ1-1, reads SQTIHQWPATLVQPVGSPLSLECTVEGTSNPNLYWYRQAAGRGLQLLFYSVGIGQISSEVPQNLSASRPQDRQFILSSKKLLLSDSGFYLCAWSASRLWGTEAFFGQGTRLTVV.

V usage is TRBV27 and J usage is TRBJ2-7; D call uncertain. CDR1 is MNHEY, CDR2 SMNVEV, per germline (reference sequence). This CDR3 region has 15 residues. Trimming stripped 3 bases from V and 3 bases from J, with 15 bases between. The CDR3 DNA is TGTGCCAGCAGTTTTGGGCTCGGGCCGGGCTACGAGCAGTACTTC. Translation gives CASSFGLGPGYEQYF.

The chain employs TRBV12-3 or TRBV12-4 and TRBJ2-3; D gene unclear. V lost 1 base to trimming and J lost 5 bases, with 7 bases between them. The CDR3 is 13 residues long. The CDR3 DNA follows: TGTGCCAGCAGTTTAGGGGTAATAGATACGCAGTATTTT. Encoded protein: CASSLGVIDTQYF.

This clonotype was counted only a few times. The CDR3 region has the DNA TGTGCCAGCAGCTTAAGGAGGGTCTCTTACAATGAGCAGTTCTTC. This gives the protein CASSLRRVSYNEQFF. The chain recombines TRBV7-3 with TRBJ2-1; D is perhaps TRBD2 (6 bases). Germline V gives CDR1 SGHTA, CDR2 FQGTGA. V lost 1 base and J lost 4, with 11 bases in between. CDR3 length: 15 amino acids.

This clonotype was observed a few times. V gene TRBV11-2 combines with J gene TRBJ2-1, with D possibly matching TRBD2 (5 bases). The germline CDR1 and CDR2 sequences are SGHAT and FQNNGV. The V gene lost 5 bases and the J gene lost 6 bases, with 17 bases spanning the gap. The CDR3 contains 15 residues. The CDR3 DNA sequence: TGTGCCAGCAGCCTACGTCTCCTGGACTCCAATGAGCAGTTCTTC. It encodes CASSLRLLDSNEQFF. The full variable domain, rest sourced from reference TRBV11-2 and TRBJ2-1, is EAGVAQSPRYKIIEKRQSVAFWCNPISGHATLYWYQQILGQGPKLLIQFQNNGVVDDSQLPKDRFSAERLKGVDSTLKIQPAKLEDSAVYLCASSLRLLDSNEQFFGPGTRLTVL.

The gene calls are TRBV4-3 and TRBJ2-1; 7 bases agree with TRBD1. V lost 4 bases to trimming and J lost 9 bases; unmatched junction nucleotides: 12. The CDR3 length is 15 residues. The germline gives CDR1 LGHNA, CDR2 YSLEER. The CDR3 DNA reads as TGCGCCAGCAGCCTTCTCGGGACAGAGCCGGGTGAGCAGTTCTTC. Protein: CASSLLGTEPGEQFF.

As DNA, the CDR3 is TGCAGCGTTGATTGGGGCAGGCAACCGAACACTGAAGCTTTCTTT. This encodes CSVDWGRQPNTEAFF. The chain employs TRBV29-1 and TRBJ1-1; D perhaps matches TRBD1 (5 bases). V was shortened by 3 bases and J by 1 base, with 15 bases between the two germline ends. This CDR3 comprises 15 residues. CDR1 is SQVTM and CDR2 is ANQGSEA in the germline V gene.

This clonotype was counted only a few times. The chain links TRBV20-1 to TRBJ1-1; TRBD1 might be the D (6 bases). V lost 3 bases to trimming and J lost 4 bases, with 18 bases between them. CDR1 is DFQATT, CDR2 SNEGSKA, per germline (reference sequence). The CDR3 has 15 residues. The CDR3 nucleotides read TGCAGTGCTAGCGACAGGAAAGATGTTAGCACTGAAGCTTTCTTT. Protein sequence: CSASDRKDVSTEAFF.

This clonotype has just a few counts. This sequence joins TRBV18 and TRBJ2-1; 10 nucleotides agree with TRBD1. CDR1 and CDR2 from the germline V gene are KGHSH and LQKENI. The CDR3 is 15 residues long. Trimming took 3 bases from V and 9 from J; bases not matched to a gene: 8. The CDR3 sequence is CASSPRQGAISEQFF. CDR3 DNA: TGTGCCAGCTCACCTAGACAGGGGGCGATTAGTGAGCAGTTCTTC.

This clonotype has a handful of counts. This sequence joins TRBV7-9 and TRBJ2-3; no definite D call. V lost 4 bases, J lost 3 bases, and 14 bases lay in between. The CDR3 consists of 15 residues. Germline assignment: CDR1 SEHNR and CDR2 FQNEAQ (reference sequence). The CDR3 protein is CASSSWMVGTDTQYF. CDR3 nucleotides: TGTGCCAGCAGCTCCTGGATGGTCGGGACAGATACGCAGTATTTT.

This clonotype was observed a handful of times. The chain has TRBV3-1 and TRBJ2-3, with D tentatively TRBD1 (6 bases). Germline assignment: CDR1 LGHDT and CDR2 YNNKEL (reference sequence). The V gene lost 5 bases and the J gene lost 4 bases, with 16 bases spanning the gap. This CDR3 region has 15 residues. The DNA of the CDR3 is TGTGCCAGCAGCTGGGGACATTCAAGAGCAGATACGCAGTATTTT. This gives the protein CASSWGHSRADTQYF.